Presented here are 11 T cell receptor beta chains from one specimen sequenced in a study of blood T cells in healthy people across ages. Sample-barcoded 5' priming and a J-beta primer mix drove a second PCR of roughly 6 to 12 cycles. In TCRdb, the 5' RACE reads were re-called with MiXCR into one record per CDR3 protein. The sample carries 800,000 to 950,000 distinct CDR3 sequences, around 48% recorded once. Input material: blood. The receptor source for this set is a man aged 30 to 45 in good health.

The sample holds a few counts of this clonotype. The CDR3 here is CSASPPGQGVYEQYF. CDR3 in DNA: TGCAGTGCTTCCCCCCCAGGACAGGGCGTTTACGAGCAGTACTTC. The chain uses TRBV20-1 and TRBJ2-7; 8 bases are shared with TRBD1. The junction had 13 bases not matched to a gene; V was cut back by 5 bases and J by 4 bases. Germline V lookup: CDR1 DFQATT, CDR2 SNEGSKA (reference sequence). This CDR3 comprises 15 residues.

This chain links TRBV2 with TRBJ2-1; D remains unclear. The CDR3 totals 12 residues. CDR1 is SNHLY, CDR2 FYNNEI, per germline. V gave up 4 bases and J gave up 5 bases, with 6 bases separating them. Written as DNA, the CDR3 is TGTGCCAGCAGTGCAGAAAACAATGAGCAGTTCTTC. Encoded protein: CASSAENNEQFF.

This chain links TRBV7-6 with TRBJ2-4; TRBD2 matches at 10 bases. TRBJ2-7 explains the end of the DNA better; the J call may be wrong. This CDR3 region has 16 residues. CDR1 and CDR2 (germline): SGHVS, FNYEAQ. CDR3 nucleotide sequence: TGTGCCAGCAGCTTATCTTGGGCTAGCGGGAGCTACGAGCAGTACTTC. This codes for CASSLSWASGSYEQYF.

This clonotype appeared a few times. The genes are TRBV28 and TRBJ2-7; 9 nucleotides align to TRBD2. J gave up 2 bases and V 3 bases, and 5 bases lay outside the gene matches. The CDR3 is 15 amino acids. Germline V gene sequence: CDR1 MDHEN, CDR2 SYDVKM. The CDR3 bases are TGTGCCAGCAGTTTCGGGACTAGCTGGACCTACGAGCAGTACTTC. Its translation: CASSFGTSWTYEQYF.

The sample holds a few counts of this clonotype. The chain carries TRBV6-5 and TRBJ2-3, with D perhaps matching TRBD1 (6 bases). The ends were cut back, 8 bases at V and 5 bases at J, with 17 bases in the middle. There are 14 residues in the CDR3. Per germline, CDR1 MNHEY and CDR2 SVGAGI. CDR3: CASGDQGPKDTQYF. The CDR3 DNA follows: TGTGCCAGCGGAGATCAGGGGCCGAAAGATACGCAGTATTTT.

The chain uses TRBV14 and TRBJ2-3; D perhaps matches TRBD1 (5 bases). Germline V gene lookup returns CDR1 SGHDN and CDR2 FVKESK. The CDR3 loop spans 16 amino acids. The V gene lost 4 bases and the J gene lost 1 base, with 15 bases spanning the gap. The CDR3 is CASSRITGFGTDTQYF. Written as DNA, the CDR3 is TGTGCCAGCAGCCGAATCACAGGTTTTGGCACAGATACGCAGTATTTT.

Ten or more counts support this clonotype. A much larger clone differs by one base, so this may be a read error. The V call is TRBV9, the J call TRBJ2-1, with D perhaps TRBD1 or TRBD2 (6 bases each). The J call is doubtful: the DNA matches TRBJ2-7 better. The germline gives CDR1 SGDLS, CDR2 YYNGEE. The CDR3 contains 14 residues. This CDR3 reads CASKGEDSYNEQYF. DNA for the CDR3: TGTGCCAGCAAGGGGGAGGATTCCTACAATGAGCAGTACTTC.

V gene TRBV6-2 or TRBV6-3 combines with J gene TRBJ2-5; perhaps D is TRBD1 or TRBD2 (5 bases each). V shed 5 bases and J shed 11 bases, with 15 bases lying between them. From germline, CDR1 is MNHEY and CDR2 SVGEGT. CDR3 size: 12 residues. CDR3 region: CASSPVEEGQYF. DNA of the CDR3: TGTGCCAGCAGTCCCGTTGAAGAGGGGCAGTACTTC.

The chain combines TRBV7-3 with TRBJ2-3, with 8 bases identical to TRBD2. The CDR3 length is 17 residues. Germline V CDR1 and CDR2: SGHTA, FQGTGA. J gave up 1 base and V 1 base, and 7 bases lay outside the gene matches. Here the CDR3 DNA reads TGTGCCAGCAGCTTAAACCCCCTGACTAGCGGCACAGATACGCAGTATTTT. This codes for CASSLNPLTSGTDTQYF.

V is TRBV29-1 and J is TRBJ2-2; D remains ambiguous. This CDR3 is 13 amino acids long. V shed 5 bases and J shed 5 bases, with 12 bases lying between them. From germline, CDR1 is SQVTM and CDR2 ANQGSEA. The CDR3, as DNA: TGCAGCGTTTCCGACATCTTTACCGGGGAGCTGTTTTTT. Amino acid sequence: CSVSDIFTGELFF.

J is TRBJ2-1 and V is TRBV29-1; weak D call: TRBD2 (6 bases). V was trimmed by 6 bases and J by 8 bases, leaving 17 bases between them. The length of the CDR3 is 13 residues. The germline gives CDR1 SQVTM, CDR2 ANQGSEA. The CDR3 is CSVPLRRGDEQFF. CDR3 DNA: TGCAGCGTGCCCCTTCGGAGGGGCGATGAGCAGTTCTTC.